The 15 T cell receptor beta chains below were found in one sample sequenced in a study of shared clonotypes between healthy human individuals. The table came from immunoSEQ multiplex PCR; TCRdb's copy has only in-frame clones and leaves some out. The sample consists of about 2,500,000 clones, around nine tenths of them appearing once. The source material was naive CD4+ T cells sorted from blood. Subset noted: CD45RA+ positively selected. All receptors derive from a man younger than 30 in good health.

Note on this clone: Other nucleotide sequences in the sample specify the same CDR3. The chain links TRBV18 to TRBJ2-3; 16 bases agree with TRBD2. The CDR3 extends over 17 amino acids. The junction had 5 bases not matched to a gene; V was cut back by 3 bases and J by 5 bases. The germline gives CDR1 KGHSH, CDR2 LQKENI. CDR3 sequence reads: CASSPPGLAGGLDTQYF. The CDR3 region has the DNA TGTGCCAGCTCACCGCCGGGACTAGCGGGGGGGCTAGATACGCAGTATTTT.

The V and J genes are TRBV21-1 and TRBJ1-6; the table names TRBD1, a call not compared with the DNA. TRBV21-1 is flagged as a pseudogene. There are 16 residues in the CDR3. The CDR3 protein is CASSSRQGAPISPLHF. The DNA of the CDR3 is TGTGCCAGCAGCTCCCGACAGGGGGCCCCCATTTCACCCCTCCACTTT.

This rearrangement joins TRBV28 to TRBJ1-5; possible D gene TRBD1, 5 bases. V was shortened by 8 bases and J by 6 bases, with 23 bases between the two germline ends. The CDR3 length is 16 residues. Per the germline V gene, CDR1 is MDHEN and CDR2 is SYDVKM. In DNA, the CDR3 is TGTGCCAGCGTTTCGGGGATCGGGGGTGCTTTTCAGCCCCAGCATTTT. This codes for CASVSGIGGAFQPQHF.

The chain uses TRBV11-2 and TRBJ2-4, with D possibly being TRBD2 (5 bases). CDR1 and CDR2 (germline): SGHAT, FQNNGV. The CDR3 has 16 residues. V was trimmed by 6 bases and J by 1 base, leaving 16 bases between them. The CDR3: CASREIGGGAKNIQYF. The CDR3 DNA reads TGTGCCAGCAGGGAAATCGGTGGCGGGGCCAAAAACATTCAGTACTTC.

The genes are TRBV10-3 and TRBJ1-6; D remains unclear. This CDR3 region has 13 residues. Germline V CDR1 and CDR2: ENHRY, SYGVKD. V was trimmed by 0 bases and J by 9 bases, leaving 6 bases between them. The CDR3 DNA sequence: TGTGCCATCAGTGAGTCGGGTATTTCACCCCTCCACTTT. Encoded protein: CAISESGISPLHF.

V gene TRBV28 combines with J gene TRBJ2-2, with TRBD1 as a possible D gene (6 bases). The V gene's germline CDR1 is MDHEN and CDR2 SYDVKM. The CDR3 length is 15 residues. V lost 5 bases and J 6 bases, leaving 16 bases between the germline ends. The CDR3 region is CASSPSGVYAGELFF. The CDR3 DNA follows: TGTGCCAGCAGTCCATCAGGGGTGTATGCCGGGGAGCTGTTTTTT.

The CDR3 region is CASRALQGIWETQYF. CDR3 sequence (DNA): TGTGCCAGCAGAGCTTTACAGGGGATATGGGAGACCCAGTACTTC. The rearrangement uses TRBV27 and TRBJ2-5; 7 nucleotides line up with TRBD1. CDR3 size: 15 residues. V dropped 6 bases and J dropped 5; count of bases not matched to a gene: 12. The germline gives CDR1 MNHEY, CDR2 SMNVEV (reference sequence).

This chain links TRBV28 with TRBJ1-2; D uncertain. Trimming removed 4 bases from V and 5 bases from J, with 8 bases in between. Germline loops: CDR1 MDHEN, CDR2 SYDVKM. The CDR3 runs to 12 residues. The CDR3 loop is CASSWTGYGYTF. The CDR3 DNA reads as TGTGCCAGCAGTTGGACGGGGTATGGCTACACCTTC.

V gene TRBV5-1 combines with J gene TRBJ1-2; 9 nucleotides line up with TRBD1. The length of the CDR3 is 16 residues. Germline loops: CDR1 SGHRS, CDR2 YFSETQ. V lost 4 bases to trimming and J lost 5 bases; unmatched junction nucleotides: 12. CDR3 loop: CASSPKGGQGDYGYTF. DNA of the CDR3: TGCGCCAGCAGCCCAAAGGGGGGACAGGGAGATTATGGCTACACCTTC.

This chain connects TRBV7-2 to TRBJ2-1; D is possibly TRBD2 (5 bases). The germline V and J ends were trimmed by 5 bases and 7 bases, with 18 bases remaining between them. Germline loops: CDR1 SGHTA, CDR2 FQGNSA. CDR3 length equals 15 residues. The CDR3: CASSQASSGRNEQFF. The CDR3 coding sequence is TGTGCCAGCAGCCAGGCAAGCTCGGGGAGAAATGAGCAGTTCTTC.

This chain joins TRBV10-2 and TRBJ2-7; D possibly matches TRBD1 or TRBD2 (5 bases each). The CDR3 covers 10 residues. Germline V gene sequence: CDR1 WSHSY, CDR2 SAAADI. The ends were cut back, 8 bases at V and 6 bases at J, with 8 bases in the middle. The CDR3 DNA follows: TGCGCCAGCCGAGGGGCCGAGCAGTACTTC. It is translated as CASRGAEQYF.

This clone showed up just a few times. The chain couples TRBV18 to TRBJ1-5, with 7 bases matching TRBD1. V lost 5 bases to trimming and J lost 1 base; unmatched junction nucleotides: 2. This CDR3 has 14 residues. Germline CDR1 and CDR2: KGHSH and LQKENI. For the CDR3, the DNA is TGTGCCAGCTCAATGGGACAGAGCAATCAGCCCCAGCATTTT. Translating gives CASSMGQSNQPQHF.

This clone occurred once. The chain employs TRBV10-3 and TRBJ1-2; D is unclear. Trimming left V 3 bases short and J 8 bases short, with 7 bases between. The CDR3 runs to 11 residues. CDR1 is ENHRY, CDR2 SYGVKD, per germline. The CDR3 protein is CAISEEAGYTF. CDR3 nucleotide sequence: TGTGCCATCAGTGAAGAGGCAGGCTACACCTTC.

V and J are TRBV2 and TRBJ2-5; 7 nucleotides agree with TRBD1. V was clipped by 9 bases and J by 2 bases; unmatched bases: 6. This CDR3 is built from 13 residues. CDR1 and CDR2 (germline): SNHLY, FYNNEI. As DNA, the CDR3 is TGTGCCAGTACCAGGGGGAAGCAAGAGACCCAGTACTTC. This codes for CASTRGKQETQYF.

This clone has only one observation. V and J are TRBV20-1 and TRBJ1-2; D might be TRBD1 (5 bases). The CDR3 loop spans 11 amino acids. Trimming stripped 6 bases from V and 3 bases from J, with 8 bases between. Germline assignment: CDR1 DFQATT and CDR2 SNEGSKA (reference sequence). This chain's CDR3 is CSARDDYGYTF. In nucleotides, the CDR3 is TGCAGTGCGAGGGACGACTATGGCTACACCTTC.